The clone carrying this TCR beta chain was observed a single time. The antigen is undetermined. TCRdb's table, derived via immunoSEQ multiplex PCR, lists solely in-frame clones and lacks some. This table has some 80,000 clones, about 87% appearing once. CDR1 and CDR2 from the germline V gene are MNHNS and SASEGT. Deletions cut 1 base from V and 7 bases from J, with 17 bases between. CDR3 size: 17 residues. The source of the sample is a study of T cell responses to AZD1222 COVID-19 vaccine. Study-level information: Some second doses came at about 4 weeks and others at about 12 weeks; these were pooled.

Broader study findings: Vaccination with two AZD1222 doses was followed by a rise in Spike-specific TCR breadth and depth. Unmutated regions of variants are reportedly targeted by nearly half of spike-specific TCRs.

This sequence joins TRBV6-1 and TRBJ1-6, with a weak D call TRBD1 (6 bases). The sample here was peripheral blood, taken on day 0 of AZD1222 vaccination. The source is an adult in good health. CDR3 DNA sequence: TGTGCCAGCAGTGAAGGATGGCGGGGGGCTGGCAATTCACCCCTCCACTTT. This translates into CASSEGWRGAGNSPLHF.